This paragraph covers one T cell receptor (beta chain) sequence. Its recognized antigen is unknown. Per-base quality was not reported, and no clone a single base away is much larger than it. To identify antigen-specific CD4+ T cell clonotypes by their expansion, the ViraFEST assay first stimulated PBMC with viral peptide pools and then applied TCR sequencing. After 10 to 11 days of culture, CD4+ T cells were isolated with the EasySep CD4+ T cell isolation kit. Each participant received two doses of an mRNA SARS-CoV-2 vaccine, either BNT162b2 or mRNA-1273. Healthy vaccine recipients had no prior SARS-CoV-2 infection, confirmed by negative nucleocapsid antibodies before and after vaccination. Each well held under 2.5 million PBMC cultured in IMDM containing approximately 5.3% human AB serum, around 9.3 IU/ml IL-2 and gentamicin, along with 8 to 10 ug/ml peptides. Half of the culture medium was replaced with fresh IL-2-containing medium on days 3 and 7. Unless noted otherwise, every peptide stimulation condition was cultured in triplicate wells. PBMC were separated from whole blood using Ficoll-Paque Plus gradient centrifugation and were then either cryopreserved at -140C or used fresh. The spike proteins of SARS-CoV-2 and of the common cold coronaviruses HCoV-NL63, HCoV-OC43 and HCoV-229E were spanned by overlapping peptide pools. Genomic DNA was extracted from cultured CD4+ T cells with the QIAamp micro DNA kit.

Library preparation was by the immunoSEQ multiplex PCR assay. DNA from the cultured and isolated CD4+ T cells underwent TCR beta CDR3 sequencing. For the original study's pipeline: Non-productive TCR sequences were removed and reads were trimmed to the CDR3 region, keeping CDR3s of at least 7 amino acids. Antigen-specific clonotypes were identified using the MANAFEST web app by comparison of expansion in peptide wells against reference cultures. Positive clones required FDR<0.05 expansion versus reference and all other wells, odds ratio above 5, and frequency above 0.1% in two replicate wells. A clonotype was called cross-reactive if it was significantly expanded both in SARS-CoV-2 spike wells and in at least one common cold coronavirus spike condition. CDR3 similarity was assessed by Levenshtein distance using the stringdist R package, and unrooted trees were constructed with ape in R 3.6.1. TCRdb took over this immuneACCESS table, retaining in-frame rearrangements with V and J assigned. Such tables are incomplete; in checked studies, under half of the missing clones stem from an unresolved V gene, and the remainder is unexplained. That table gives V, J and clone size, and the DNA gave D and trimming. In all, the sample holds around 69,000 clones, and 74% of those were seen once. The biggest ten clones account for around 1.5% of the sample.

This sample stems from a study of vaccination effects on CD4 cells after COVID-19 (dated by TCRdb to about 2022). Turning to the overall study: Post-vaccine samples across the study were collected a median of 72 days after the second dose, with a range of 14 to 241. SARS-CoV-2 spike-specific CD4+ TCR repertoires were compared before and after mRNA vaccination in COVID-19 convalescent patients and in infection-naive vaccine recipients. The Oncomine TCR Beta short-read assay on an Illumina iSeq 100 was used to sequence cultures from other donors in the study. A total of 10 COVID-19 convalescent patients and a handful of SARS-CoV-2-naive healthy vaccine recipients were included in the full study. General study outcomes and caveats: Marked clonal contraction was observed in both infection-induced and vaccine-induced clones at late post-vaccination timepoints, consistent with waning T cell responses. Among healthy vaccine recipients, nearly all vaccine-induced clones were SARS-CoV-2 mono-reactive, and just 1 of 255 was cross-reactive with common cold coronaviruses. Limitations of the study were the small number of convalescent patients and the absence of early post-infection timepoints.

The input for sequencing was CD4+ T cells from PBMCs cultured with HCoV-229E spike peptides, taken after COVID-19 vaccination. The intended sense of this specimen's cell subset or site label: HCoV-229E spike overlapping peptide pool stimulation. This TCR came from a human donor who received a COVID-19 vaccine.

The CDR3 reads as follows: CASSSDSAADTQYF. In nucleotides, the sequence is TGCGCCAGCAGCTCAGACAGCGCCGCAGATACGCAGTATTTT. This sequence uses TRBV5-1 and TRBJ2-3; the D segment could be TRBD1, given 5 matching bases. V and J lose 3 bases and 4 bases, and a span of 12 bases separates them. Spanning cysteine to phenylalanine, the CDR3 consists of 14 amino acids. CDR3 DNA is the only sequence kept; it has 42 bases, read in frame from the first base. Based on the germline V gene, the CDR1 and CDR2 sequences are SGHRS and YFSETQ.